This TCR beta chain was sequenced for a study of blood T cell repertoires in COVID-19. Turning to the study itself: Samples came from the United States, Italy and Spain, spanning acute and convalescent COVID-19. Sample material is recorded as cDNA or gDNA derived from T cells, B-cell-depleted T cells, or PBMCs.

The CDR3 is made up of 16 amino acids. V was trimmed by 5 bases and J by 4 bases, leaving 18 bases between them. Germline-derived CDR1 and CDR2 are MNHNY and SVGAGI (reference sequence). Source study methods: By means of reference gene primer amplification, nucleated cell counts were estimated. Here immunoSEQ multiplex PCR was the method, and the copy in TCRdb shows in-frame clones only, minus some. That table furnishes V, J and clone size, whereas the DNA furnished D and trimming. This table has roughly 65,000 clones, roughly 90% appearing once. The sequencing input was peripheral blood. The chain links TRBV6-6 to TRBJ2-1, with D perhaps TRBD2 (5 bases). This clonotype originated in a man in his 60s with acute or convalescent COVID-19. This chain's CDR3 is CASSLGRDGKYNEQFF. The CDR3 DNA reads TGTGCCAGCAGTCTCGGCCGTGACGGGAAATACAATGAGCAGTTCTTC.